The 5 T cell receptor beta chains reported below all come from one sample, sequenced in a study of blood T cell repertoires in COVID-19. TCRdb keeps only in-frame clones here, not all; method: immunoSEQ multiplex PCR. The top ten clones hold around 10% of a sample with 100,000 to 150,000 clones, about 87% of them seen once. The source material was peripheral blood. Source of these receptors: a man aged 45-65 years with acute or convalescent COVID-19.

In its sample, this clone was seen once. This chain links TRBV6-2 or TRBV6-3 with TRBJ2-3; TRBD2 agrees at 9 bases. Germline CDR1 MNHEY, CDR2 SVGEGT. The CDR3 is 15 amino acids. The V and J ends lost 3 bases and 2 bases, in that order; junction bases with no gene match: 3. The CDR3 DNA reads as TGTGCCAGCAGTTATTCTAGCGGGGACACAGATACGCAGTATTTT. This gives the protein CASSYSSGDTDTQYF.

This chain links TRBV5-1 with TRBJ1-2; D gene unclear. The V and J ends lost 1 base and 8 bases respectively, with 12 bases between them. Germline V gene lookup returns CDR1 SGHRS and CDR2 YFSETQ. CDR3 length equals 13 residues. CDR3 loop: CASSLIGSEGYTF. The CDR3 nucleotides are TGCGCCAGCAGCTTGATAGGGAGTGAGGGCTACACCTTC.

The chain carries TRBV5-6 and TRBJ1-6, with unresolved D. CDR1 is SGHDT and CDR2 is YYEEEE in the germline V gene. The V end was cut by 3 bases, the J end by 9 bases, with 13 bases between. The CDR3 has 14 amino acids. CDR3 protein: CASSSRAGGSPLHF. As DNA, the CDR3 is TGTGCCAGCAGCTCCCGGGCAGGAGGTTCACCCCTCCACTTT.

To note about this clone: This sample includes further DNA sequences coding for the same CDR3. The chain joins TRBV18 to TRBJ1-1, with TRBD1 matching over 7 bases. Germline trimming cut 3 bases from V and 0 bases from J; bases unmatched to any gene: 4. This CDR3 region has 15 residues. Germline CDR1 is KGHSH and CDR2 is LQKENI. CDR3 in amino acids: CASSPSTGVNTEAFF. CDR3 nucleotides: TGTGCCAGCTCACCTTCTACAGGGGTGAACACTGAAGCTTTCTTT. Drawing the rest from reference TRBV18 and TRBJ1-1, the complete variable domain is NAGVMQNPRHLVRRRGQEARLRCSPMKGHSHVYWYRQLPEEGLKFMVYLQKENIIDESGMPKERFSAEFPKEGPSILRIQQVVRGDSAAYFCASSPSTGVNTEAFFGQGTRLTVV.

The CDR3 protein is CASSLGQGGGNEKLFF. The CDR3 DNA is TGCGCCAGCAGTCTGGGACAGGGAGGCGGGAATGAAAAACTGTTTTTT. The chain combines TRBV5-1 with TRBJ1-4; 9 nucleotides match TRBD1. With 5 bases clipped from V and 5 bases from J, the junction kept 10 bases outside the gene matches. Per the germline V gene, CDR1 is SGHRS and CDR2 is YFSETQ. The CDR3 covers 16 residues.